The 30 T cell receptor beta chains given below trace back to one sample, sequenced in a study of PD-L1 blockade in urothelial cancer. The repertoire was sequenced with immunoSEQ multiplex PCR; TCRdb's copy has only in-frame clones and lacks some. The table records some 89,000 clones, around 85% of them present only once. Time point defined: pretreatment peripheral blood. Here the sequenced sample was PBMCs, taken around atezolizumab (anti-PD-L1) treatment. The receptors shown here come from a man in his sixties with urothelial cancer.

The V call is TRBV27, the J call TRBJ2-5, with 7 bases aligning to TRBD1. J lost 5 bases, V lost 1 base, and 7 bases had no gene match. CDR1 is MNHEY, CDR2 SMNVEV, per germline (reference sequence). The CDR3 length is 15 residues. The CDR3 nucleotides are TGTGCCAGCAGTTTATTCTTCATAGGGGGCGAGACCCAGTACTTC. Its translation: CASSLFFIGGETQYF.

The chain links TRBV4-3 to TRBJ2-5, with a possible D match to TRBD2 (5 bases). Per the germline V gene, CDR1 is LGHNA and CDR2 is YSLEER. V gave up 4 bases and J gave up 1 base, with 19 bases separating them. The CDR3 sequence is 17 residues long. CDR3 nucleotides: TGCGCCAGCAGCCCCGAAAGCGGAACCCAACGCCAAGAGACCCAGTACTTC. Translating gives CASSPESGTQRQETQYF.

This clone was seen only a few times. This sequence joins TRBV30 and TRBJ1-2; D is perhaps TRBD1 (5 bases). The V and J ends lost 2 bases and 5 bases respectively, with 15 bases between them. Germline CDR1 is GTSNPN and CDR2 is SVGIG (reference sequence). This CDR3 spans 14 amino acids. The DNA for the CDR3 is TGTGCCTGGAGTTTAGGGGCCATGGGTTATGGCTACACCTTC. Translation gives CAWSLGAMGYGYTF.

The CDR3 is CSVSTSGRIVNEQYF. CDR3 bases: TGCAGCGTTTCGACTAGCGGGAGGATTGTCAATGAGCAGTACTTC. J is TRBJ2-7 and V is TRBV29-1; 13 bases fit TRBD2. This CDR3 has 15 residues. CDR1 is SQVTM, CDR2 ANQGSEA, per germline. Trimming cost V 5 bases and J 7 bases; bases outside gene matches: 11.

The genes are TRBV7-6 and TRBJ1-1; perhaps TRBD1 as D (5 bases). With 1 base removed from V and 5 bases from J, the gap between germline ends came to 8 bases. CDR1 is SGHVS, CDR2 FNYEAQ, per germline. This CDR3 contains 13 residues. The CDR3 spells CASSLGQFTEAFF. CDR3 nucleotide sequence: TGTGCCAGCAGCTTAGGACAGTTTACTGAAGCTTTCTTT.

The J gene is TRBJ1-3, the V gene TRBV20-1; D is unclear. Germline V CDR1 and CDR2: DFQATT, SNEGSKA (reference sequence). CDR3 length: 11 amino acids. Trimming shortened V by 6 bases and J by 8 bases, and 11 bases separated the two germline ends. CDR3 residues: CSASLGYTIYF. Here the CDR3 DNA reads TGCAGTGCAAGTCTCGGGTACACCATATATTTT.

The rearrangement uses TRBV5-1 and TRBJ2-7; 15 positions match TRBD2. Germline values: CDR1 SGHRS, CDR2 YFSETQ. The CDR3 runs 18 residues. V lost 1 base, J lost 1 base, and 6 bases stayed unmatched. The CDR3 DNA reads as TGCGCCAGCAGCTTGCTGGGACTAGCGGGGGGCGGGTCCTACGAGCAGTACTTC. Translation gives CASSLLGLAGGGSYEQYF. The full variable domain, rest sourced from reference TRBV5-1 and TRBJ2-7, is KAGVTQTPRYLIKTRGQQVTLSCSPISGHRSVSWYQQTPGQGLQFLFEYFSETQRNKGNFPGRFSGRQFSNSRSEMNVSTLELGDSALYLCASSLLGLAGGGSYEQYFGPGTRLTVT.

DNA of the CDR3: TGCGCCAGCAGTGATTACCGATTGACTCCTGAGCAGTTCTTC. Protein sequence: CASSDYRLTPEQFF. V and J are TRBV10-2 and TRBJ2-1, with D unclear. Germline CDR1 WSHSY, CDR2 SAAADI. V was pared by 3 bases and J by 9 bases, with 15 bases between. The CDR3 spans 14 residues.

The genes are TRBV6-1 and TRBJ2-7, with 7 bases fitting TRBD1. Trimming at V came to 7 bases and at J to 2 bases, leaving 5 bases not matched to a gene. The germline CDR1 and CDR2 sequences are MNHNS and SASEGT. The CDR3 length is 13 residues. CDR3 in amino acids: CASTGTATYEQYF. CDR3 coding DNA: TGTGCCAGCACCGGGACAGCGACCTACGAGCAGTACTTC.

The chain is built from TRBV19 and TRBJ2-6; D might be TRBD1 (6 bases). V was shortened by 4 bases and J by 0 bases, with 10 bases between the two germline ends. Germline CDR1 is LNHDA and CDR2 is SQIVND (reference sequence). The CDR3 spans 16 residues. The CDR3 nucleotides are TGTGCCAGTAGTAGGACAGCCCTCTCTGGGGCCAACGTCCTGACTTTC. Its protein is CASSRTALSGANVLTF.

This chain connects TRBV5-1 to TRBJ1-3; 7 bases align to TRBD1. The CDR3 loop spans 18 amino acids. Losses at the gene ends were 3 bases for V and 2 bases for J; bases not matched to a gene: 14. Germline-derived CDR1 and CDR2 are SGHRS and YFSETQ. This CDR3 is CASSSLPTGSSTGNTIYF. Here the CDR3 DNA reads TGCGCCAGCAGCTCCCTCCCGACAGGGAGCAGCACTGGAAACACCATATATTTT.

V and J are TRBV5-1 and TRBJ1-1, with D possibly TRBD1 on 6 matching bases. There are 12 residues in the CDR3. V lost 5 bases and J lost 2, with 7 bases in between. Germline loops: CDR1 SGHRS, CDR2 YFSETQ. CDR3 loop: CASRQGNTEAFF. In DNA, the CDR3 is TGCGCCAGCAGACAGGGTAACACTGAAGCTTTCTTT.

This chain joins TRBV18 and TRBJ2-7, with 8 nucleotides matching TRBD1. Germline-derived CDR1 and CDR2 are KGHSH and LQKENI. Unmatched junction bases numbered 9, after V lost 6 bases and J lost 2 bases. The CDR3 sequence is 15 residues long. The CDR3 DNA reads as TGTGCCAGCTCGCCTGGGACAGGCGGGACCTACGAGCAGTACTTC. Protein: CASSPGTGGTYEQYF.

The chain recombines TRBV28 with TRBJ2-7; no clear D gene. The CDR3 loop spans 14 amino acids. The V gene's germline CDR1 is MDHEN and CDR2 SYDVKM. Between the trimmed V and J ends, which lost 1 base and 4 bases, there was a span of 11 bases. The CDR3 bases are TGTGCCAGCAGTTTATCAGTCCCCCCTTACGAGCAGTACTTC. As protein: CASSLSVPPYEQYF.

V gene TRBV29-1 combines with J gene TRBJ2-7, with TRBD2 as a possible D gene (6 bases). The CDR3 consists of 12 residues. Germline V gives CDR1 SQVTM, CDR2 ANQGSEA. V shed 4 bases and J shed 0 bases, with 7 bases lying between them. CDR3 amino acids: CSVATSSYEQYF. CDR3 in DNA: TGCAGCGTTGCGACTAGCTCCTACGAGCAGTACTTC.

The chain links TRBV2 to TRBJ2-7, with TRBD2 identical over 11 bases. This CDR3 has 16 residues. Germline loops: CDR1 SNHLY, CDR2 FYNNEI. V shed 2 bases, J shed 2 bases, and the junction held 5 bases outside the gene matches. CDR3 sequence reads: CASSELAGGIPYEQYF. DNA of the CDR3: TGTGCCAGCAGTGAACTAGCGGGAGGCATCCCCTACGAGCAGTACTTC. The full variable domain, completed using reference TRBV2 and TRBJ2-7, is EPEVTQTPSHQVTQMGQEVILRCVPISNHLYFYWYRQILGQKVEFLVSFYNNEISEKSEIFDDQFSVERPDGSNFTLKIRSTKLEDSAMYFCASSELAGGIPYEQYFGPGTRLTVT.

The rearrangement uses TRBV7-2 and TRBJ1-1; 7 bases map to TRBD1. Germline loops: CDR1 SGHTA, CDR2 FQGNSA. The CDR3 sequence is 14 residues long. Germline trimming cut 7 bases from V and 0 bases from J; bases unmatched to any gene: 5. The CDR3 sequence: CASKLDRLNTEAFF. CDR3 in DNA: TGTGCCAGCAAACTGGACAGGCTGAACACTGAAGCTTTCTTT. The full variable domain, its missing parts supplied by reference TRBV7-2 and TRBJ1-1, is GAGVSQSPSNKVTEKGKDVELRCDPISGHTALYWYRQSLGQGLEFLIYFQGNSAPDKSGLPSDRFSAERTGGSVSTLTIQRTQQEDSAVYLCASKLDRLNTEAFFGQGTRLTVV.

The gene calls are TRBV5-5 and TRBJ1-2; TRBD1 aligns across 7 bases. J was trimmed by 0 bases and V by 0 bases; bases with no gene match: 8. The CDR3 runs to 17 residues. Germline CDR1 and CDR2: SGHKS and YYEKEE (reference sequence). The CDR3 region is CASSLEGRTGANYGYTF. The CDR3 coding sequence is TGTGCCAGCAGCTTGGAAGGGAGGACAGGAGCTAACTATGGCTACACCTTC.

The V call is TRBV7-6, the J call TRBJ1-2, with 12 nucleotides matching TRBD1. J gave up 8 bases and V 4 bases, and 8 bases lay outside the gene matches. CDR1 SGHVS and CDR2 FNYEAQ come from the germline V gene. CDR3 length equals 15 residues. Written as DNA, the CDR3 is TGTGCCAGCAGCTCCCCGGGACAGGGGGCGGAAGGCTACACCTTC. The encoded protein is CASSSPGQGAEGYTF.

This clone was observed a few times. V gene TRBV9 combines with J gene TRBJ2-7; TRBD1 agrees at 9 bases. CDR3 length equals 14 residues. The germline gives CDR1 SGDLS, CDR2 YYNGEE. With 0 bases clipped from V and 7 bases from J, the junction kept 5 bases outside the gene matches. For the CDR3, the DNA is TGTGCCAGCAGCGTAGTGGACAGGGGATATGAGCAGTACTTC. Amino acid sequence: CASSVVDRGYEQYF.

The chain carries TRBV30 and TRBJ1-6, with a tentative D call TRBD1 (6 bases). This CDR3 contains 14 residues. Germline CDR1 reads GTSNPN; CDR2 reads SVGIG (reference sequence). V gave up 3 bases and J gave up 5 bases, with 11 bases separating them. The CDR3: CAWSEGGNNSPLHF. As DNA, the CDR3 is TGTGCCTGGAGCGAGGGGGGGAATAATTCACCCCTCCACTTT.

The chain has TRBV6-5 and TRBJ2-3; D call uncertain. The CDR3 spans 15 residues. V was cut by 4 bases and J by 2 bases, with 13 bases left in between. Germline loops: CDR1 MNHEY, CDR2 SVGAGI. CDR3 bases: TGTGCCAGCAGTTCCCGTCCCAAGCTCACAGATACGCAGTATTTT. Encoded protein: CASSSRPKLTDTQYF.

This sequence joins TRBV29-1 and TRBJ2-2, with a tentative D call TRBD2 (5 bases). Trimming left V 4 bases short and J 0 bases short, with 9 bases between. CDR1 SQVTM and CDR2 ANQGSEA come from the germline V gene. The CDR3 is made up of 14 amino acids. The CDR3 coding sequence is TGCAGCGTTGGGGAGTTCGCGAACACCGGGGAGCTGTTTTTT. Translating gives CSVGEFANTGELFF.

The chain uses TRBV7-8 and TRBJ2-2; D is unresolved. CDR1 is SGHVS and CDR2 is FQNEAQ in the germline V gene. CDR3 size: 14 residues. V was pared by 3 bases and J by 6 bases, with 11 bases between. The CDR3 protein is CASSFPSPAGELFF. The CDR3 coding sequence is TGTGCCAGCAGCTTCCCCAGTCCCGCCGGGGAGCTGTTTTTT. Drawing the rest from reference TRBV7-8 and TRBJ2-2, the complete variable domain is GAGVSQSPRYKVAKRGQDVALRCDPISGHVSLFWYQQALGQGPEFLTYFQNEAQLDKSGLPSDRFFAERPEGSVSTLKIQRTQQEDSAVYLCASSFPSPAGELFFGEGSRLTVL.

The chain employs TRBV28 and TRBJ2-5; 11 bases are shared with TRBD2. This CDR3 is built from 15 residues. Germline V gene data show CDR1 as MDHEN and CDR2 as SYDVKM. Trimming removed 5 bases from V and 5 bases from J; junction bases left unmatched: 7. The CDR3 spells CASSHGLAGGETQYF. CDR3 in DNA: TGTGCCAGCAGTCACGGACTAGCGGGTGGGGAGACCCAGTACTTC.

The genes are TRBV19 and TRBJ1-5; tentatively, D is TRBD1 (6 bases). The germline gives CDR1 LNHDA, CDR2 SQIVND (reference sequence). The CDR3 has 14 residues. Between the trimmed V and J ends, which lost 6 bases and 9 bases, there was a span of 18 bases. CDR3 in amino acids: CASSSPGGGLPQHF. CDR3 DNA: TGTGCCAGTAGCTCCCCCGGTGGGGGCTTGCCCCAGCATTTT.

This clone has just one count. The chain combines TRBV30 with TRBJ1-5; perhaps TRBD1 as D (5 bases). The CDR3 is made up of 15 amino acids. Germline V gene data show CDR1 as GTSNPN and CDR2 as SVGIG (reference sequence). Trimming removed 0 bases at V and 0 bases at J, with 9 bases between. CDR3 sequence: CAWSVQGDSNQPQHF. The CDR3 DNA follows: TGTGCCTGGAGTGTACAAGGGGATAGCAATCAGCCCCAGCATTTT.

This clone turned up a few times. V is TRBV7-8 and J is TRBJ1-5, with 9 bases that match TRBD1. V shed 5 bases and J 0 bases; nucleotides not matched to a gene: 8. Germline values: CDR1 SGHVS, CDR2 FQNEAQ. This CDR3 is built from 17 residues. CDR3 protein: CASSLGDRAYSNQPQHF. The CDR3 bases are TGTGCCAGCAGCCTCGGGGACAGGGCCTATAGCAATCAGCCCCAGCATTTT.

This clone was recorded many times. The genes are TRBV5-6 and TRBJ1-5, with D unclear. The germline V gene encodes CDR1 SGHDT and CDR2 YYEEEE. This CDR3 is built from 14 residues. The V end lost 0 bases, the J end lost 7 bases, and 11 bases lay between the germline ends. The CDR3 protein is CASSLAGERQPQHF. As DNA, the CDR3 is TGTGCCAGCAGCTTGGCTGGAGAACGGCAGCCCCAGCATTTT. The full variable domain, with the rest looked up from reference TRBV5-6 and TRBJ1-5, is DAGVTQSPTHLIKTRGQQVTLRCSPKSGHDTVSWYQQALGQGPQFIFQYYEEEERQRGNFPDRFSGHQFPNYSSELNVNALLLGDSALYLCASSLAGERQPQHFGDGTRLSIL.

V is TRBV27 and J is TRBJ2-2; D unclear. This CDR3 contains 12 residues. Trimming took 6 bases from V and 1 from J, leaving 3 bases between them. Germline V gene data show CDR1 as MNHEY and CDR2 as SMNVEV (reference sequence). The DNA for the CDR3 is TGTGCCAGCAGCCGGAACACCGGGGAGCTGTTTTTT. Its protein product is CASSRNTGELFF.